Listed below are T cell receptor beta chains from one sample, sequenced in a study of vaccination and CD4 T cells after COVID-19. TCRdb reprocessed the PCR reads with MiXCR, giving one entry per CDR3 protein. The sample consists of approximately 11,000 distinct CDR3 sequences, 55% to 75% of them appearing once. Their target antigens are unknown. Sequencing input: CD4+ T cells from blood, cultured in vitro. These receptors were obtained from a human donor who had recovered from COVID-19. Each CDR3 is given with its conserved first and last residue. The D gene is left open where the match is weak. Expanded clones get a size class; other rows say once, few or many, or leave the size out.

TRBV28	.	TRBJ1-5	.	CASFPHPGRERNQPQHF	TGTGCCAGTTTCCCCCATCCCGGGAGGGAACGCAATCAGCCCCAGCATTTT
TRBV5-4	TRBD1	TRBJ2-6	.	CASSFASTGYRGANVLTF	TGTGCCAGCAGCTTCGCGTCGACAGGGTATCGTGGGGCCAACGTCCTGACTTTC
TRBV20-1	.	TRBJ2-5	few	CSARDPTGAPEETQYF	TGCAGTGCTAGAGATCCTACAGGAGCCCCCGAAGAGACCCAGTACTTC
TRBV2	TRBD2	TRBJ2-3	.	CASGNGLAGTDTQYF	TGTGCCAGCGGAAACGGACTAGCGGGGACAGATACGCAGTATTTT
TRBV27	.	TRBJ2-3	few	CASSKGGGWTDTQYF	TGTGCCAGCAGTAAGGGCGGAGGCTGGACAGATACGCAGTATTTT
TRBV20-1	.	TRBJ1-5	.	CSARATAGGNQPQHF	TGCAGTGCTAGAGCCACCGCGGGGGGCAATCAGCCCCAGCATTTT
TRBV4-1	.	TRBJ2-2	.	CASSQALGITGELFF	TGCGCCAGCAGCCAAGCCCTCGGCATCACCGGGGAGCTGTTTTTT
TRBV7-9	.	TRBJ1-1	.	CASSLTGRQNTEAFF	TGTGCCAGCAGCTTAACTGGACGGCAGAACACTGAAGCTTTCTTT
TRBV12-3/TRBV12-4	.	TRBJ1-5	few	CASSPSSNQPQHF	TGTGCCAGCAGTCCTTCGAGCAATCAGCCCCAGCATTTT
TRBV6-1	TRBD1	TRBJ2-5	.	CASSLPGTAQETQYF	TGTGCCAGCAGCCTACCCGGGACAGCCCAAGAGACCCAGTACTTC
TRBV2	.	TRBJ1-6	once	CASSVGPTNSPLHF	TGTGCCAGCAGTGTCGGCCCTACTAATTCACCCCTCCACTTT
TRBV2	TRBD1	TRBJ2-7	.	CASSRQGVYDEQYF	TGTGCCAGCAGTAGACAGGGCGTATATGACGAGCAGTACTTC
TRBV7-2	TRBD2	TRBJ2-1	medium-sized	CASSLGLAEYNEQFF	TGTGCCAGCAGCTTAGGCCTAGCGGAATACAATGAGCAGTTCTTC
TRBV20-1	.	TRBJ1-5	.	CSAGRTQQPQHF	TGCAGTGCCGGACGGACCCAGCAACCCCAGCATTTT
TRBV28	TRBD1	TRBJ1-2	.	CASSPTTGFANYGYTF	TGTGCCAGCAGTCCTACGACAGGGTTCGCTAACTATGGCTACACCTTC
TRBV4-3	.	TRBJ1-5	few	CASSQSTVQPQHF	TGCGCCAGCAGCCAATCTACAGTTCAGCCCCAGCATTTT
TRBV20-1	.	TRBJ1-2	few	CSARTPRAGSNYGYTF	TGCAGTGCTAGAACACCTCGCGCCGGTTCTAACTATGGCTACACCTTC